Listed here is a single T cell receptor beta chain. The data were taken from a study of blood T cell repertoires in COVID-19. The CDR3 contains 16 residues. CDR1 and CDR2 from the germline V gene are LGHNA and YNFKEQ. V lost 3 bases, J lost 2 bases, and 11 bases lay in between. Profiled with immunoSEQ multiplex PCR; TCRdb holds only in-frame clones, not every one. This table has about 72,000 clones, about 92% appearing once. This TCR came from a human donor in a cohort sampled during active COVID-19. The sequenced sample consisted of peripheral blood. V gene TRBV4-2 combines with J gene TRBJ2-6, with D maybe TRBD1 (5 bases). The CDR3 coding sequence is TGTGCCAGCAGCCAGACAGTTTTGGCTGGGGCCAACGTCCTGACTTTC. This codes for CASSQTVLAGANVLTF.